This TCR beta chain emerged from a study of long-term antiretroviral therapy in people with HIV. The CDR3 totals 14 residues. In germline, CDR1 is PRHDT, CDR2 FYEKMQ (reference sequence). Losses at the gene ends were 5 bases for V and 4 bases for J; bases not matched to a gene: 7. Running of the v3.0 immunoSEQ assay took place at survey level. The repertoire was sequenced with immunoSEQ multiplex PCR; TCRdb's copy has only in-frame clones and lacks some. The sample includes around 22,000 clones, roughly 82% of them seen just once. Study-level points and caveats: Investigators report no available data on ART adherence, viral resistance or therapy changes.

There were no participants with HIV treated outside the United States. A word on this clone: Its target is not known.

The TCR comes from a man aged 18 to 30 with HIV. Sequenced here: unsorted PBMCs, sampled 0.1 years before starting antiretroviral therapy. The chain joins TRBV13 to TRBJ2-5; 7 bases align to TRBD1. The CDR3 spells CASSQRQGGETQYF. The CDR3 coding sequence is TGTGCCAGCAGCCAACGACAGGGCGGAGAGACCCAGTACTTC.